Listed below are T cell receptor beta chains from one sample, sequenced in a study of blood T cell repertoires in COVID-19. Clones were sequenced by immunoSEQ multiplex PCR, and TCRdb holds only the in-frame ones, with some missing. The repertoire holds more than 200,000 clones, with around 84% as singletons. Sequences were obtained from peripheral blood. The receptors come from a woman aged 40 to 50 who had recovered from COVID-19. Each CDR3 is given with its conserved first and last residue. A D gene is named only where the DNA matches it firmly. Only part of the rows carry a size: once, few, many, or a class if the clone is expanded.

clone_size: -
j_call: TRBJ2-5
cdr3_length: 12
d_call: TRBD2
v_call: TRBV30
cdr3_aa: CAYQTSGETQYF
cdr3_nt: TGTGCTTATCAGACTAGCGGGGAGACCCAGTACTTC

clone_size: -
j_call: TRBJ2-2
cdr3_length: 17
d_call: -
v_call: TRBV2
cdr3_aa: CASSEQRPGANTGELFF
cdr3_nt: TGTGCCAGCAGTGAACAACGCCCAGGGGCGAACACCGGGGAGCTGTTTTTT

clone_size: few
j_call: TRBJ2-3
cdr3_length: 15
d_call: TRBD2
v_call: TRBV5-1
cdr3_aa: CASRLAGGPADTQYF
cdr3_nt: TGCGCCAGTCGACTAGCGGGGGGGCCTGCAGATACGCAGTATTTT

clone_size: -
j_call: TRBJ2-3
cdr3_length: 17
d_call: TRBD2
v_call: TRBV30
cdr3_aa: CAWSVRWLAGATDTQYF
cdr3_nt: TGTGCCTGGAGTGTAAGGTGGTTAGCGGGGGCCACAGATACGCAGTATTTT

clone_size: -
j_call: TRBJ2-6
cdr3_length: 16
d_call: -
v_call: TRBV18
cdr3_aa: CASSPYSLTGANVLTF
cdr3_nt: TGTGCCAGCTCACCCTACAGCCTTACTGGGGCCAACGTCCTGACTTTC

clone_size: -
j_call: TRBJ2-5
cdr3_length: 11
d_call: -
v_call: TRBV3-1/TRBV3-2
cdr3_aa: CASSREETQYF
cdr3_nt: TGTGCCAGCAGCCGAGAAGAGACCCAGTACTTC

clone_size: -
j_call: TRBJ2-1
cdr3_length: 14
d_call: -
v_call: TRBV18
cdr3_aa: CASSPPLADNEQFF
cdr3_nt: TGTGCCAGCTCACCACCCCTAGCTGACAATGAGCAGTTCTTC

clone_size: few
j_call: TRBJ2-7
cdr3_length: 15
d_call: TRBD1
v_call: TRBV5-1
cdr3_aa: CASSLGQGISYEQYF
cdr3_nt: TGCGCCAGCAGCTTGGGACAGGGAATTTCCTACGAGCAGTACTTC

clone_size: -
j_call: TRBJ2-5
cdr3_length: 15
d_call: -
v_call: TRBV6-5
cdr3_aa: CASRSISGDQETQYF
cdr3_nt: TGTGCCAGCAGGTCTATCTCCGGGGACCAAGAGACCCAGTACTTC

clone_size: -
j_call: TRBJ2-3
cdr3_length: 16
d_call: TRBD2
v_call: TRBV3-1/TRBV3-2
cdr3_aa: CASSQDSGGYTDTQYF
cdr3_nt: TGTGCCAGCAGCCAAGACAGCGGGGGCTACACAGATACGCAGTATTTT

clone_size: -
j_call: TRBJ2-1
cdr3_length: 17
d_call: -
v_call: TRBV7-3
cdr3_aa: CASSLTGPGSSYNEQFF
cdr3_nt: TGTGCCAGCAGCTTAACCGGGCCGGGGAGCTCCTACAATGAGCAGTTCTTC

clone_size: once
j_call: TRBJ1-1
cdr3_length: 16
d_call: -
v_call: TRBV6-5
cdr3_aa: CASSYSSGLMNTEAFF
cdr3_nt: TGTGCCAGCAGTTACTCTTCGGGACTTATGAACACTGAAGCTTTCTTT

clone_size: once
j_call: TRBJ2-7
cdr3_length: 14
d_call: -
v_call: TRBV21-1
cdr3_aa: CATFFLVWSYEQYF
cdr3_nt: TGTGCCACCTTTTTCTTAGTATGGTCCTACGAGCAGTACTTC

clone_size: -
j_call: TRBJ1-1
cdr3_length: 13
d_call: -
v_call: TRBV12-3/TRBV12-4
cdr3_aa: CASSPVGDTEAFF
cdr3_nt: TGTGCCAGCAGTCCAGTGGGAGACACTGAAGCTTTCTTT

clone_size: -
j_call: TRBJ1-1
cdr3_length: 15
d_call: -
v_call: TRBV6-1
cdr3_aa: CASSDQPQGNTEAFF
cdr3_nt: TGTGCCAGCAGTGACCAGCCCCAGGGGAACACTGAAGCTTTCTTT

clone_size: -
j_call: TRBJ1-1
cdr3_length: 16
d_call: TRBD1
v_call: TRBV6-6
cdr3_aa: CASSLTGADMNTEAFF
cdr3_nt: TGTGCCAGCAGCTTAACAGGGGCCGACATGAACACTGAAGCTTTCTTT

clone_size: -
j_call: TRBJ1-1
cdr3_length: 14
d_call: TRBD1
v_call: TRBV28
cdr3_aa: CASTPYRGHREAFF
cdr3_nt: TGTGCCAGCACCCCATACAGGGGTCACCGTGAAGCTTTCTTT

clone_size: -
j_call: TRBJ2-3
cdr3_length: 17
d_call: TRBD2
v_call: TRBV3-1/TRBV3-2
cdr3_aa: CASSQAIGGARTDTQYF
cdr3_nt: TGTGCCAGCAGCCAAGCGATCGGGGGGGCTCGCACAGATACGCAGTATTTT

clone_size: once
j_call: TRBJ1-1
cdr3_length: 14
d_call: -
v_call: TRBV5-1
cdr3_aa: CASSLELGGTEAFF
cdr3_nt: TGCGCCAGCAGCTTGGAGCTGGGAGGCACTGAAGCTTTCTTT

clone_size: few
j_call: TRBJ2-5
cdr3_length: 14
d_call: TRBD1
v_call: TRBV6-2/TRBV6-3
cdr3_aa: CASSSLTGQETQYF
cdr3_nt: TGTGCCAGCAGTTCGCTGACAGGGCAAGAGACCCAGTACTTC

clone_size: -
j_call: TRBJ1-1
cdr3_length: 13
d_call: -
v_call: TRBV2
cdr3_aa: CASSEVLWFRAFF
cdr3_nt: TGTGCCAGCAGTGAAGTCCTTTGGTTCAGGGCTTTCTTT